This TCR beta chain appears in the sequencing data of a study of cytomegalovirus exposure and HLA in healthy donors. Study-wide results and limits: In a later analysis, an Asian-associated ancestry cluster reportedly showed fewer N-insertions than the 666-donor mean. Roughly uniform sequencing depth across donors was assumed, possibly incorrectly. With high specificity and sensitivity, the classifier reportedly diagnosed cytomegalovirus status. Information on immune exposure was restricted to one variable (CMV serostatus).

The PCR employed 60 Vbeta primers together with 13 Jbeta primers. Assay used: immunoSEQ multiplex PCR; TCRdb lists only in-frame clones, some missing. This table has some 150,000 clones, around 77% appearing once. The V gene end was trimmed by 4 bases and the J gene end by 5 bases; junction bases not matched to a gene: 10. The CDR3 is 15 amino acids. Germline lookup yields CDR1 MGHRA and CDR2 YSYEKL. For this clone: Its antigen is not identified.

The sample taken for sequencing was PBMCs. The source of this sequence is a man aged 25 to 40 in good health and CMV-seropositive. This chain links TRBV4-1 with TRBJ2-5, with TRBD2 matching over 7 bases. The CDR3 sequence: CASSPPGGGGETQYF. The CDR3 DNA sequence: TGCGCCAGCAGCCCCCCTGGGGGGGGAGGGGAGACCCAGTACTTC.